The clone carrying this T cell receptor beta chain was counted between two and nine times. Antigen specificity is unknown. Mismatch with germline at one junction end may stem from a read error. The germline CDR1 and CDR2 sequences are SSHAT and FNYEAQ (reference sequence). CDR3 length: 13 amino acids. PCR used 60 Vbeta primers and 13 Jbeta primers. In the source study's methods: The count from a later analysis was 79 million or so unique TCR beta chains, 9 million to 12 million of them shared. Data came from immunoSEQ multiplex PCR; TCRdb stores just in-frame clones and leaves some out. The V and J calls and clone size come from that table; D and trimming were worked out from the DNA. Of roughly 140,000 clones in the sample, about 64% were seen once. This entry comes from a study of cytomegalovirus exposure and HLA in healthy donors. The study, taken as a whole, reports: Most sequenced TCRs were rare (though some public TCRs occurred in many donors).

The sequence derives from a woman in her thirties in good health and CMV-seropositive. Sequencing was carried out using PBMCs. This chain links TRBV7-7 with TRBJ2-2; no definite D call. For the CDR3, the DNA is TGTGCTAGCAGCCGCGACAAGGCGGGGGAGCTGTTTTTT. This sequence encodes CASSRDKAGELFF.